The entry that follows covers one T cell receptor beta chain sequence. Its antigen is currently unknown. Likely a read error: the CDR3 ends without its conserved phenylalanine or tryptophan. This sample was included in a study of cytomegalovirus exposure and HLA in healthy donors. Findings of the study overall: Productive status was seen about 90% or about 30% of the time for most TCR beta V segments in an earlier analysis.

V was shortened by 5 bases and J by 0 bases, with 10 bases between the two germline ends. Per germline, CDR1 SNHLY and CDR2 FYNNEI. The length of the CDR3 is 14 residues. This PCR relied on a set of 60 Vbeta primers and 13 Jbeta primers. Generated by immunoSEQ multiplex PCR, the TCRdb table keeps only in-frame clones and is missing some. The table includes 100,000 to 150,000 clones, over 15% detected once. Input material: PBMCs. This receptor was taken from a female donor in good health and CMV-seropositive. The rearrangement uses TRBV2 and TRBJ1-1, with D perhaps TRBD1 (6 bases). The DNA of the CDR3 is TGTGCCAGCAGTTCGGGACACATGAACACTGAAGCTTTCCTT. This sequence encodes CASSSGHMNTEAFL.